This section outlines one T cell receptor beta chain sequence together with its context. Original processing methods: Using reference gene primer amplification, nucleated cell counts were estimated. Produced via immunoSEQ multiplex PCR; TCRdb's table is partial and in-frame only. D and trimming were read from the DNA, whereas the V and J calls and clone size are those reported in that table. The top ten hold roughly an eighth of the sample, which has roughly 40,000 clones, about nine tenths seen once. The data were taken from a study of blood T cell repertoires in COVID-19. Study as a whole: From the United States, Italy and Spain came samples of acute and convalescent COVID-19. The analysed material was cDNA or gDNA that came from T cells, B-cell-depleted T cells, or PBMCs.

J lost 7 bases, V lost 6 bases, and 5 bases had no gene match. The CDR3 is 14 residues long. The germline gives CDR1 SEHNR, CDR2 FQNEAQ (reference sequence). The clonotype comes from a man aged 70-80 years with acute or convalescent COVID-19. Sequencing was done on a sample of peripheral blood. The rearrangement joins TRBV7-9 to TRBJ2-2; 10 nucleotides match TRBD1. Here the CDR3 reads CASRGQGFFGELFF. DNA for the CDR3: TGTGCCAGCAGGGGACAGGGGTTTTTCGGGGAGCTGTTTTTT.